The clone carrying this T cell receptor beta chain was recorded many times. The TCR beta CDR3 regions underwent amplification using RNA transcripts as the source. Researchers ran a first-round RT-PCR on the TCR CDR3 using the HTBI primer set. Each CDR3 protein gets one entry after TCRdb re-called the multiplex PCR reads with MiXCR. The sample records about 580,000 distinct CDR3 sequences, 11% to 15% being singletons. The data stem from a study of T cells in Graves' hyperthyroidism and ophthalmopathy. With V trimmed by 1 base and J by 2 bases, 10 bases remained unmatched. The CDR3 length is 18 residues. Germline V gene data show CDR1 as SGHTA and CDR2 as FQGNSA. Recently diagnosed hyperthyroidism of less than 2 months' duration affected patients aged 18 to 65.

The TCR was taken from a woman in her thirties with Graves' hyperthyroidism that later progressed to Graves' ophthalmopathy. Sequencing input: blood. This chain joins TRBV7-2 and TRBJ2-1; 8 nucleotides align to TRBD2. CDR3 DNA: TGTGCCAGCAGCTTAGAAGGCATAGCGGGACTTCCCTACAATGAGCAGTTCTTC. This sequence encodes CASSLEGIAGLPYNEQFF.